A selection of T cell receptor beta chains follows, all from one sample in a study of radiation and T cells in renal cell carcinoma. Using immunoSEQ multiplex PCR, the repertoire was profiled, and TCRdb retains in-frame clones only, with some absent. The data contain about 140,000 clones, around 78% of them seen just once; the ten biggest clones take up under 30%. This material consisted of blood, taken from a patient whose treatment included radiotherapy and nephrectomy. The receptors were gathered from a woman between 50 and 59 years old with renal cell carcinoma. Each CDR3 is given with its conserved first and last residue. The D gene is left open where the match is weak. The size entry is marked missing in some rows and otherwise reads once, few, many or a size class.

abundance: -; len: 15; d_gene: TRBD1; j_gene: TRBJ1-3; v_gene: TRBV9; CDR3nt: TGTGCCAGCAGCCCACCCCCGACAGGGGGCGGCCGTCTCTATTTT; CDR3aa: CASSPPPTGGGRLYF
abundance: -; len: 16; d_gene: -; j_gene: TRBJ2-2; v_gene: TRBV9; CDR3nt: TGTGCCAGCAGCGTAAGGTCAGGGGAGAGCACCGGGGAGCTGTTTTTT; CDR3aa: CASSVRSGESTGELFF
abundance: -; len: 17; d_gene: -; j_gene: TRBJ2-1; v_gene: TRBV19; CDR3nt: TGTGCCAGTAGCAATCCTCGAGGGCGGGGATCTTCGTATGAGCAGTTCTTC; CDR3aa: CASSNPRGRGSSYEQFF
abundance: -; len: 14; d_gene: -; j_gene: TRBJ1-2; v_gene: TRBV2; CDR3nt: TGTGCCAGCAGTGTACGACAGGAGTTCTATGGCTACACCTTC; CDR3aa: CASSVRQEFYGYTF
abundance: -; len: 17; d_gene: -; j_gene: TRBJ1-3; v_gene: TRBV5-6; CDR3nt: TGTGCCAGCAGCTTGGTTCTCGAAGCACACTCTGGAAACACCATATATTTT; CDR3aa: CASSLVLEAHSGNTIYF
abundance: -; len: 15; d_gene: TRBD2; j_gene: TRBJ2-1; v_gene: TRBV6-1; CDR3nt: TGTGCCAGCGGAGGCCTAGCGGGGGGTGTTGATGAGCAGTTCTTC; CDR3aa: CASGGLAGGVDEQFF
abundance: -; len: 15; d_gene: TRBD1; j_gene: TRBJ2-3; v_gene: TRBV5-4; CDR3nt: TGTGCCAGCAGCACTAGGACAGGGGGTACAGATACGCAGTATTTT; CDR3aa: CASSTRTGGTDTQYF
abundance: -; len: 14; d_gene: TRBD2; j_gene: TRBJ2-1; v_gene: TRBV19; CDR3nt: TGTGCCAGTACCGGGACTAGCGGGAGGGTTGAGCAGTTCTTC; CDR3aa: CASTGTSGRVEQFF
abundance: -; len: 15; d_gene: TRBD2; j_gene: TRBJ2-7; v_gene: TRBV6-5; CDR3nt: TGTGCCAGCAGTAAACTAGCGGGAGGGCCCCACGAGCAGTACTTC; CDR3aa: CASSKLAGGPHEQYF
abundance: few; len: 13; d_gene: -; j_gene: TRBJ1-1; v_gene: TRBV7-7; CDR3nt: TGTGCCAGCAGCGCGGCCTGGAACACTGAAGCTTTCTTT; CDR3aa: CASSAAWNTEAFF
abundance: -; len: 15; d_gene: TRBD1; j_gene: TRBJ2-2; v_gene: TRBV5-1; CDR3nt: TGCGCCAGCAGCGGGGGACAGGGGAACACCGGGGAGCTGTTTTTT; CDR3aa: CASSGGQGNTGELFF
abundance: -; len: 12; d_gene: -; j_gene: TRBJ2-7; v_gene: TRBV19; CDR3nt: TGTGCCAGTAGTACCCGGGGGAGAGAGCAGTACTTC; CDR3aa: CASSTRGREQYF
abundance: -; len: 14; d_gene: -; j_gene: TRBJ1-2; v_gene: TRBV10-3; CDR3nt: TGTGCCATCAGTGAGTCCAGGCTTAACTATGGCTACACCTTC; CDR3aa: CAISESRLNYGYTF
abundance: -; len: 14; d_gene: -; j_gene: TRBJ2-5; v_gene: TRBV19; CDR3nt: TGTGCCAGTAGTATAGGGGGCAACGGGGAGACCCAGTACTTC; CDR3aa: CASSIGGNGETQYF
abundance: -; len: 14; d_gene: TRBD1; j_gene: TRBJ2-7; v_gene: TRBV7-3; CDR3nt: TGTGCCAGCAGCCCTGGACAGGGGGGCTACGAGCAGTACTTC; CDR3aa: CASSPGQGGYEQYF
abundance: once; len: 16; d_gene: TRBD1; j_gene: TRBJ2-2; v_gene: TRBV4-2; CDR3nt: TGTGCCAGCAGCCATCCCGGGACAGGGGGGACCGGGGAGCTGTTTTTT; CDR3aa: CASSHPGTGGTGELFF
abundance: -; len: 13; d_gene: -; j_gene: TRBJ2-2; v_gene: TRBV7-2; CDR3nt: TGTGCCAGCAGCTTAGAGGGGGCCGGGGAGCTGTTTTTT; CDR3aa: CASSLEGAGELFF
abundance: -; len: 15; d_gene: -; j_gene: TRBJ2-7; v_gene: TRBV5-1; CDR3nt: TGCGCCAGCAGCCCCGGGGGCAGGGGCGGCTACGAGCAGTACTTC; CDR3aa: CASSPGGRGGYEQYF
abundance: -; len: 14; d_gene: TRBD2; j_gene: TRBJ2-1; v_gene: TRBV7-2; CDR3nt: TGTGCCAGCAAACGGGGGGGCGTGGGCGATGAGCAGTTCTTC; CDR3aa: CASKRGGVGDEQFF
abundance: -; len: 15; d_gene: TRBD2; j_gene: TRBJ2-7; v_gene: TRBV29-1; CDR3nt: TGCAGCGTTGAACTGTGGCGGGGGGAGGACTACGAGCAGTACTTC; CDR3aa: CSVELWRGEDYEQYF
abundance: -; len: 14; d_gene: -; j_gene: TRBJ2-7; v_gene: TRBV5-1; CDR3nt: TGCGCCAGCAGCTTGGGGAAACATTCGGGCGAGCAGTACTTC; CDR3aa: CASSLGKHSGEQYF
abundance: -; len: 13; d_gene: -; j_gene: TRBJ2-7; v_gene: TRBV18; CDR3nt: TGTGCCAGCTCACCACGATCGAATTACGAGCAGTACTTC; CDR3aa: CASSPRSNYEQYF
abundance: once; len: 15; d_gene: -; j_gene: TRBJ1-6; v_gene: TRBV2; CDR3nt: TGTGCCAGCAGTGCCTCCAGTGAGGTGGGTTCACCCCTCCACTTT; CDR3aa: CASSASSEVGSPLHF
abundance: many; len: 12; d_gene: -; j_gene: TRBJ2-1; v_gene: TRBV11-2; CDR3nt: TGTGCCAGCACCCCCTCCCACAATGAGCAGTTCTTC; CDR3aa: CASTPSHNEQFF
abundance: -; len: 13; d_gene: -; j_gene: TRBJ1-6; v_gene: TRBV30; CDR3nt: TGTGCCTGGAGAGGAGGGGTTACTTCACCCCTCCACTTT; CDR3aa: CAWRGGVTSPLHF
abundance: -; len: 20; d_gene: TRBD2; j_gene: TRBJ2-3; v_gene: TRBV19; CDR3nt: TGTGCCAGTAGTATGCCCGGGACTAGCGGGGACCTCCTCGCCACAGATACGCAGTATTTT; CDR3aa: CASSMPGTSGDLLATDTQYF
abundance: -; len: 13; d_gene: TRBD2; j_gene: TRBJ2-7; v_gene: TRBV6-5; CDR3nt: TGTGCCAGCAGTCGGACTAGCGGGGGCATGCAGTACTTC; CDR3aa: CASSRTSGGMQYF
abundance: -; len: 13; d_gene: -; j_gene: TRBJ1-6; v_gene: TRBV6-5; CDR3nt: TGTGCCAGCAAGGAAGAGGGCAATTCACCCCTCCACTTT; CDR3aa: CASKEEGNSPLHF
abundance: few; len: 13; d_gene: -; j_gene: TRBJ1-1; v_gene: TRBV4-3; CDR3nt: TGCGCCAGCAGCCAAGAGCAGAACACTGAAGCTTTCTTT; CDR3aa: CASSQEQNTEAFF
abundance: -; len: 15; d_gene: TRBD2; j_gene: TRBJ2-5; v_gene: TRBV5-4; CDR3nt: TGTGCCAGCAGCCCCGGAGGGACTAGCGGCGAGACCCAGTACTTC; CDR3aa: CASSPGGTSGETQYF
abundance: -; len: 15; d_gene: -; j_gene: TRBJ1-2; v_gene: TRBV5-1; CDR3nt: TGCGCCAGCAGCCCGGCGACAGCTACTAACTATGGCTACACCTTC; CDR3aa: CASSPATATNYGYTF
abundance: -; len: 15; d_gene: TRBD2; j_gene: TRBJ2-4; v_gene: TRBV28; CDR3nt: TGTGCCAGCAGACCTAGCGGGGTAGCCAAAAACATTCAGTACTTC; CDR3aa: CASRPSGVAKNIQYF
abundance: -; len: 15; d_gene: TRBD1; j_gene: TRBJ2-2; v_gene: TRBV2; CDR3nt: TGTGCCAGTTCAAACGGACAGGTCCTCCCCGGGGAGCTGTTTTTT; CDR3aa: CASSNGQVLPGELFF
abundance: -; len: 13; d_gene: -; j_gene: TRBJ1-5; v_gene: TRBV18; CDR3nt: TGTGCCAGCTCATCTGACCGTAGTCAGCCCCAGCATTTT; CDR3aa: CASSSDRSQPQHF
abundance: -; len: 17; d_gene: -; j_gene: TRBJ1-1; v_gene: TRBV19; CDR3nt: TGTGCCAGTAGTACACTTTCGAGTGGGGCCATGAACACTGAAGCTTTCTTT; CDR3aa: CASSTLSSGAMNTEAFF
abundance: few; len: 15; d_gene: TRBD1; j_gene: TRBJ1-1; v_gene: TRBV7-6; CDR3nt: TGTGCCAGCAGCACGGAAGGACAGGGAGGCACTGAAGCTTTCTTT; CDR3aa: CASSTEGQGGTEAFF
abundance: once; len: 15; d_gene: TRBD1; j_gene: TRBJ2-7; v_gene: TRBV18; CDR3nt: TGTGCCAGCTCACCCCTGGGACAGGCCTATCCCGAGCAGTACTTC; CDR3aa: CASSPLGQAYPEQYF
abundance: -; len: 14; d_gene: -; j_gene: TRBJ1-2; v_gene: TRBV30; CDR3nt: TGTGCCTGGAGTAAAACAGGAGGCGACTATGGCTACACCTTC; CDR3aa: CAWSKTGGDYGYTF